Each of the 2 T cell receptor beta chains below was sequenced from the same sample in a study of blood T cell repertoires in COVID-19. Produced via immunoSEQ multiplex PCR; TCRdb's table is partial and in-frame only. The data show over 200,000 clones, around 80% seen once. The specimen was peripheral blood. The receptor source for this set is a man aged 40-50 years with acute or convalescent COVID-19.

The V call is TRBV14, the J call TRBJ1-4; maybe TRBD1 (5 bases). The CDR3 covers 14 residues. Germline V gene lookup returns CDR1 SGHDN and CDR2 FVKESK. Trimming took 4 bases from V and 4 from J, leaving 10 bases between them. This CDR3 is CASSRLGDNEKLFF. The CDR3 nucleotides read TGTGCCAGCAGCCGCCTAGGGGATAATGAAAAACTGTTTTTT.

This chain links TRBV15 with TRBJ2-3; 7 bases map to TRBD1. The length of the CDR3 is 15 residues. Germline V lookup: CDR1 LNHNV, CDR2 YYDKDF (reference sequence). Losses at the gene ends were 5 bases for V and 4 bases for J; bases not matched to a gene: 9. The CDR3 DNA is TGTGCCACCAGCGGACGACAGGGATCGGCAGATACGCAGTATTTT. It is translated as CATSGRQGSADTQYF.